A single sample gave rise to the 21 T cell receptor beta chains below, sequenced in a study of blood T cell repertoires in COVID-19. Generated by immunoSEQ multiplex PCR, the TCRdb table keeps only in-frame clones and is missing some. Here the sample spans some 350,000 clones, around 90% being singletons. Sequencing was performed on peripheral blood. The source is a man aged 18 to 35 with active or convalescent COVID-19.

This chain's CDR3 is CASSPDRGGSGQPQHF. The CDR3 DNA reads TGTGCCAGCTCACCGGACAGGGGAGGGTCAGGTCAGCCCCAGCATTTT. The rearrangement links TRBV18 to TRBJ1-5; 9 bases map to TRBD1. J lost 6 bases, V lost 3 bases, and 9 bases had no gene match. The germline V gene has CDR1 KGHSH and CDR2 LQKENI. The CDR3 is 16 residues long.

V and J are TRBV2 and TRBJ1-1; D not resolved. The CDR3 is 12 amino acids. The germline V gene has CDR1 SNHLY and CDR2 FYNNEI. The V end lost 4 bases, the J end lost 4 bases, and 7 bases lay between the germline ends. The CDR3: CASSVYRTEAFF. The CDR3 region has the DNA TGTGCCAGCAGTGTTTATCGCACTGAAGCTTTCTTT.

There are a few counts of this clone. V and J are TRBV6-2 or TRBV6-3 and TRBJ1-1; unclear D gene. Trimming left V 2 bases short and J 0 bases short, with 7 bases between. From germline, CDR1 is MNHEY and CDR2 SVGEGT. This CDR3 region has 14 residues. CDR3 DNA: TGTGCCAGCAGTTACCACGGGATGAACACTGAAGCTTTCTTT. Its protein product is CASSYHGMNTEAFF.

The chain has TRBV4-1 and TRBJ2-7; TRBD1 aligns across 9 bases. The germline V gene encodes CDR1 MGHRA and CDR2 YSYEKL. This CDR3 has 17 amino acids. V gave up 4 bases and J gave up 0 bases; unmatched junction bases: 10. CDR3 amino acids: CASSPIADRGISYEQYF. The CDR3 DNA sequence: TGCGCCAGCAGCCCTATCGCCGACAGGGGGATCTCCTACGAGCAGTACTTC.

The J gene is TRBJ1-1, the V gene TRBV30; 7 bases are shared with TRBD1. Looked up from germline, CDR1 is GTSNPN and CDR2 is SVGIG (reference sequence). V was clipped by 8 bases and J by 1 base; unmatched bases: 13. The CDR3 has 15 residues. The CDR3 region has the DNA TGTGCCCGCTTTAGGCCGGGACAGCCGAACACTGAAGCTTTCTTT. Translation gives CARFRPGQPNTEAFF.

The J gene is TRBJ2-1, the V gene TRBV28; 7 bases fit TRBD2. CDR1 is MDHEN, CDR2 SYDVKM, per germline. Trimming at V came to 3 bases and at J to 0 bases, leaving 8 bases not matched to a gene. The CDR3 extends over 17 amino acids. The CDR3 DNA reads TGTGCCAGCAGTTTCGGGAAGCGGGGTAGCTCCTACAATGAGCAGTTCTTC. This codes for CASSFGKRGSSYNEQFF.

Points on this clone: A junction boundary mismatches the germline segment, possibly from a read error. The rearrangement links TRBV3-1 (or the pseudogene TRBV3-2) to TRBJ2-1; 7 bases match TRBD2. This CDR3 is 15 amino acids long. Germline CDR1 is LGHDT and CDR2 is YNNKEL (reference sequence). The chain's CDR3 is CASTQAGKTYNEQFF. The CDR3 nucleotides read TGTGCCAGCACCCAAGCGGGGAAGACCTACAATGAGCAGTTCTTC.

V gene TRBV11-3 combines with J gene TRBJ2-2; 9 bases map to TRBD1. CDR1 and CDR2 from the germline V gene are SGHNT and YENEEA. With 5 bases clipped from V and 3 bases from J, the junction kept 4 bases outside the gene matches. The CDR3 is 15 amino acids. DNA of the CDR3: TGTGCCAGCAGCACCCGGGACAGGGACACCGGGGAGCTGTTTTTT. This translates into CASSTRDRDTGELFF.

The chain combines TRBV28 with TRBJ2-2, with D unresolved. V was clipped by 5 bases and J by 5 bases, with 12 bases between them. From germline, CDR1 is MDHEN and CDR2 SYDVKM. The CDR3 spans 14 residues. CDR3 in DNA: TGTGCCAGCAGTGAGGAACTCGGGACCGGGGAGCTGTTTTTT. This translates into CASSEELGTGELFF.

The gene calls are TRBV7-9 and TRBJ1-2; D may be TRBD1 (5 bases). The CDR3 has 14 residues. V lost 5 bases to trimming and J lost 8 bases, with 18 bases between them. From germline, CDR1 is SEHNR and CDR2 FQNEAQ (reference sequence). The CDR3 DNA reads TGTGCCAGCAGCCCGGGCGGGGGAGGCTCGGGCTACACCTTC. Protein sequence: CASSPGGGGSGYTF.

The V and J genes are TRBV7-8 and TRBJ1-5; TRBD1 aligns across 9 bases. Germline-derived CDR1 and CDR2 are SGHVS and FQNEAQ. V lost 3 bases and J lost 5; bases outside the gene matches: 2. CDR3 length equals 14 residues. CDR3: CASSLGQGYQPQHF. The CDR3 region has the DNA TGTGCCAGCAGCTTGGGACAGGGATATCAGCCCCAGCATTTT.

This clone was recorded once. This sequence joins TRBV5-6 and TRBJ1-2, with D perhaps matching TRBD1 (5 bases). Germline-derived CDR1 and CDR2 are SGHDT and YYEEEE. V was clipped by 0 bases and J by 4 bases, with 13 bases between them. The CDR3 runs 15 residues. CDR3 in DNA: TGTGCCAGCAGCTTGGTGGCGGCAGGGTCCTATGGCTACACCTTC. As protein: CASSLVAAGSYGYTF.

This sequence joins TRBV12-3 or TRBV12-4 and TRBJ1-2, with a tentative D call TRBD1 (6 bases). Trimming left V 6 bases short and J 8 bases short, with 16 bases between. The CDR3 is 13 amino acids. CDR3 in amino acids: CASRDQGSQGYTF. Written as DNA, the CDR3 is TGTGCCAGCAGGGATCAGGGGTCCCAAGGCTACACCTTC.

V is TRBV7-9 and J is TRBJ1-5; TRBD1 might be the D (6 bases). V was shortened by 1 base and J by 2 bases, with 15 bases between the two germline ends. The CDR3 spans 17 residues. Germline loops: CDR1 SEHNR, CDR2 FQNEAQ (reference sequence). This CDR3 reads CASSLGQATGGNQPQHF. The CDR3 DNA reads as TGTGCCAGCAGCTTAGGACAGGCGACTGGTGGCAATCAGCCCCAGCATTTT.

V is TRBV19 and J is TRBJ2-3; the D is unclear. V lost 3 bases to trimming and J lost 0 bases, with 7 bases between them. Germline lookup yields CDR1 LNHDA and CDR2 SQIVND (reference sequence). This CDR3 spans 14 amino acids. The CDR3 protein is CASSMTYSTDTQYF. The CDR3 DNA reads TGTGCCAGTAGTATGACTTACAGCACAGATACGCAGTATTTT.

V usage is TRBV6-5 and J usage is TRBJ2-7, with a weak D call TRBD1 (5 bases). This CDR3 region has 13 residues. V lost 8 bases and J lost 2, with 13 bases in between. Germline V gene sequence: CDR1 MNHEY, CDR2 SVGAGI. CDR3 sequence (DNA): TGTGCCAGCCTACACGACAGTACCTACGAGCAGTACTTC. Encoded protein: CASLHDSTYEQYF.

The chain carries TRBV7-3 and TRBJ1-2, with 12 bases identical to TRBD1. The CDR3 length is 17 residues. From germline, CDR1 is SGHTA and CDR2 FQGTGA. With 0 bases clipped from V and 8 bases from J, the junction kept 10 bases outside the gene matches. The CDR3 coding sequence is TGTGCCAGCAGCTTAACCCGGGACAGGGGGCCCATCGGCGGCTACACCTTC. It yields the protein CASSLTRDRGPIGGYTF.

This chain connects TRBV7-3 to TRBJ2-2; possible D gene TRBD2, 6 bases. V lost 3 bases and J lost 4, with 12 bases in between. In germline, CDR1 is SGHTA, CDR2 FQGTGA. The length of the CDR3 is 15 residues. CDR3 protein: CASSLGRGGTGELFF. CDR3 bases: TGTGCCAGCAGCTTGGGTCGGGGAGGCACCGGGGAGCTGTTTTTT. The complete variable domain, with remaining parts taken from reference TRBV7-3 and TRBJ2-2, reads GAGVSQTPSNKVTEKGKYVELRCDPISGHTALYWYRQSLGQGPEFLIYFQGTGAADDSGLPNDRFFAVRPEGSVSTLKIQRTERGDSAVYLCASSLGRGGTGELFFGEGSRLTVL.

The rearrangement links TRBV29-1 to TRBJ1-1; TRBD1 matches 10 bases. V dropped 7 bases and J dropped 3; count of bases not matched to a gene: 2. The germline V gene has CDR1 SQVTM and CDR2 ANQGSEA. This CDR3 is built from 12 residues. The CDR3 region is CSGDRGDTEAFF. The CDR3 bases are TGCAGCGGGGACAGGGGCGACACTGAAGCTTTCTTT. The variable domain in full, completed from reference TRBV29-1 and TRBJ1-1, reads SAVISQKPSRDICQRGTSLTIQCQVDSQVTMMFWYRQQPGQSLTLIATANQGSEATYESGFVIDKFPISRPNLTFSTLTVSNMSPEDSSIYLCSGDRGDTEAFFGQGTRLTVV.

This chain uses TRBV27 with TRBJ2-5, with TRBD2 matching 11 bases. With V trimmed by 5 bases and J by 4 bases, 6 bases remained unmatched. This CDR3 spans 15 amino acids. The germline V gene has CDR1 MNHEY and CDR2 SMNVEV (reference sequence). CDR3 coding DNA: TGTGCCAGCAGTCCGATAGCGGGAGGGGGAGAGACCCAGTACTTC. It yields the protein CASSPIAGGGETQYF.

V and J are TRBV2 and TRBJ1-5; D is unresolved. Looked up from germline, CDR1 is SNHLY and CDR2 is FYNNEI. CDR3 length: 13 residues. Trimming stripped 8 bases from V and 1 base from J, with 9 bases between. The CDR3 protein is CASRQESNQPQHF. CDR3 DNA: TGTGCCAGCCGGCAGGAAAGCAATCAGCCCCAGCATTTT.